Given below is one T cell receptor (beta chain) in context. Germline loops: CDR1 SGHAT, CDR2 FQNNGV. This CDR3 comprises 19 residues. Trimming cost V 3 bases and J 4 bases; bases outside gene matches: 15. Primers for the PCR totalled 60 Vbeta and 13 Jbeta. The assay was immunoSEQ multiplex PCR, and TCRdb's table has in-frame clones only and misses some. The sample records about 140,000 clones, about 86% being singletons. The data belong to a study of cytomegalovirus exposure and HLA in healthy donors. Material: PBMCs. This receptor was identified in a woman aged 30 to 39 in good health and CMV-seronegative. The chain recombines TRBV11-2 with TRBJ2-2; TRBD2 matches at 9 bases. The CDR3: CASSFGRGGFRGGTGELFF. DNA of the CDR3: TGTGCCAGCAGCTTCGGGCGGGGGGGCTTCAGAGGCGGCACCGGGGAGCTGTTTTTT.